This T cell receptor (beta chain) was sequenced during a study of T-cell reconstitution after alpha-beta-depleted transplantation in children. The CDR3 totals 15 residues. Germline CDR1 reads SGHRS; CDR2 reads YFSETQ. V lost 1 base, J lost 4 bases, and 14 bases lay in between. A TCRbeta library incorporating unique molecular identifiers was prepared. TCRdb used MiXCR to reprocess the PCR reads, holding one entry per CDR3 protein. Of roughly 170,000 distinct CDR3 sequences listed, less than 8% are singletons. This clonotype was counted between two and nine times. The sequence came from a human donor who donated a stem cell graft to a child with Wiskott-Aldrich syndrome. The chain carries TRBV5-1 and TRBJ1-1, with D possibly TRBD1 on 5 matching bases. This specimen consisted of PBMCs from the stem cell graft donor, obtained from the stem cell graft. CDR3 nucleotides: TGCGCCAGCAGCTTGATCGGGACCCCTAGCACTGAAGCTTTCTTT. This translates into CASSLIGTPSTEAFF.